These 14 T cell receptor beta chains were all obtained from the same sample, sequenced in a study of T-cell memory formation after mild COVID-19. MiXCR, applied by TCRdb to the 5' RACE reads, yields one record per CDR3 protein. This sample carries fewer than 350,000 distinct CDR3 sequences, about a sixth of them seen once, and the ten largest clones take 20% to 25%. Sequenced input: PBMCs or a T cell subset sorted from them (not recorded which). Receptors were obtained from a young man who had mild COVID-19 (a few samples of this study predate the infection). Cell type and time point are not known.

This clonotype occurred a few times. This rearrangement joins TRBV18 to TRBJ2-1; 8 nucleotides line up with TRBD2. CDR3 length: 15 residues. The junction had 4 bases not matched to a gene; V was cut back by 0 bases and J by 6 bases. CDR1 and CDR2 from the germline V gene are KGHSH and LQKENI. DNA of the CDR3: TGTGCCAGCTCACCACCCGCGGGGGGTCCCAATGAGCAGTTCTTC. It codes for CASSPPAGGPNEQFF. Complete variable domain (other parts from reference TRBV18 and TRBJ2-1): NAGVMQNPRHLVRRRGQEARLRCSPMKGHSHVYWYRQLPEEGLKFMVYLQKENIIDESGMPKERFSAEFPKEGPSILRIQQVVRGDSAAYFCASSPPAGGPNEQFFGPGTRLTVL.

This clonotype was recorded a few times. The chain carries TRBV6-5 and TRBJ1-3; D is unclear. Germline loops: CDR1 MNHEY, CDR2 SVGAGI. V lost 0 bases and J lost 4, with 13 bases in between. The CDR3 extends over 16 amino acids. The CDR3: CASSYSIGQRGNTIYF. In nucleotides, the CDR3 is TGTGCCAGCAGTTACTCGATAGGGCAGAGGGGAAACACCATATATTTT.

This clonotype was detected many times. The chain links TRBV5-6 to TRBJ2-1; D is ambiguous. The length of the CDR3 is 12 residues. Trimming shortened V by 4 bases and J by 5 bases, and 7 bases separated the two germline ends. CDR1 is SGHDT, CDR2 YYEEEE, per germline. The CDR3 DNA reads as TGTGCCAGCAGCGTCGACCACAATGAGCAGTTCTTC. Translated, it gives CASSVDHNEQFF.

This clonotype was seen a few times. V gene TRBV14 combines with J gene TRBJ2-7; D uncertain. CDR1 is SGHDN and CDR2 is FVKESK in the germline V gene. Between the trimmed V and J ends, which lost 1 base and 4 bases, there was a span of 8 bases. This CDR3 is built from 13 residues. CDR3 in amino acids: CASSQGPGYEQYV. CDR3 nucleotides: TGTGCCAGCAGCCAAGGTCCAGGTTACGAGCAGTACGTC.

In its sample, this clonotype was seen a few times. The chain links TRBV30 to TRBJ1-6; D ambiguous. V lost 3 bases, J lost 10 bases, and 13 bases lay in between. The CDR3 runs to 13 residues. Germline CDR1 and CDR2: GTSNPN and SVGIG (reference sequence). The CDR3 loop is CAWSDSLGSPLHF. CDR3 bases: TGTGCCTGGAGCGATTCGTTGGGATCACCCCTCCACTTT.

A few counts support this clonotype. This rearrangement joins TRBV28 to TRBJ2-1; 9 bases are shared with TRBD1. The length of the CDR3 is 16 residues. V lost 5 bases, J lost 8 bases, and 13 bases stayed unmatched. Germline loops: CDR1 MDHEN, CDR2 SYDVKM. CDR3 nucleotide sequence: TGTGCCAGCAGTACCGGACAGGGGTCTAAGCGCGATGAGCAGTTCTTC. Translating gives CASSTGQGSKRDEQFF. Full variable domain (remainder filled in from reference TRBV28 and TRBJ2-1): DVKVTQSSRYLVKRTGEKVFLECVQDMDHENMFWYRQDPGLGLRLIYFSYDVKMKEKGDIPEGYSVSREKKERFSLILESASTNQTSMYLCASSTGQGSKRDEQFFGPGTRLTVL.

This clonotype came up many times. This chain links TRBV4-1 with TRBJ2-3; 8 bases are shared with TRBD2. J gave up 2 bases and V 1 base, and 5 bases lay outside the gene matches. The CDR3 consists of 16 residues. The germline V gene encodes CDR1 MGHRA and CDR2 YSYEKL. This CDR3 reads CASSQGSGGATDTQYF. CDR3 in DNA: TGCGCCAGCAGCCAAGGAAGCGGGGGTGCCACAGATACGCAGTATTTT.

This clonotype occurred a few times. This chain uses TRBV10-3 with TRBJ2-4; D unresolved. Germline assignment: CDR1 ENHRY and CDR2 SYGVKD. Trimming shortened V by 2 bases and J by 1 base, and 6 bases separated the two germline ends. The CDR3 has 14 amino acids. Here the CDR3 DNA reads TGTGCCATCAGTGAGGATCTCGCCAAAAACATTCAGTACTTC. This gives the protein CAISEDLAKNIQYF.

The V and J genes are TRBV7-2 and TRBJ1-6; a weak D match, TRBD1 (5 bases). The length of the CDR3 is 15 residues. Germline V lookup: CDR1 SGHTA, CDR2 FQGNSA. The germline V and J ends were trimmed by 3 bases and 7 bases, with 13 bases remaining between them. CDR3 residues: CASSLPGARNSPLHF. In DNA, the CDR3 is TGTGCCAGCAGCTTGCCCGGGGCGAGGAATTCACCCCTCCACTTT.

The chain joins TRBV6-1 to TRBJ2-1; perhaps TRBD2 as D (5 bases). From germline, CDR1 is MNHNS and CDR2 SASEGT. V lost 8 bases and J 2 bases, leaving 16 bases between the germline ends. This CDR3 region has 15 residues. The CDR3, as DNA: TGTGCCAGCTGCTTTCGGGGTGGGACCTACAATGAGCAGTTCTTC. Translation gives CASCFRGGTYNEQFF.

The V and J genes are TRBV7-6 and TRBJ2-1; D possibly corresponds to TRBD1 (5 bases). This CDR3 comprises 16 residues. Germline CDR1 and CDR2: SGHVS and FNYEAQ. Trimming stripped 0 bases from V and 0 bases from J, with 9 bases between. The CDR3 region is CASSLAQGSSYNEQFF. CDR3 coding DNA: TGTGCCAGCAGCTTAGCTCAGGGTAGCTCCTACAATGAGCAGTTCTTC.

The chain combines TRBV27 with TRBJ2-7, with D possibly matching TRBD1 (6 bases). Trimming shortened V by 9 bases and J by 2 bases, and 17 bases separated the two germline ends. This CDR3 region has 14 residues. The germline CDR1 and CDR2 sequences are MNHEY and SMNVEV (reference sequence). The CDR3 protein is CARDPLTGTYEQYV. The CDR3 DNA reads TGTGCCAGAGATCCCCTAACAGGGACCTACGAGCAGTACGTC.

This clonotype was counted between two and nine times. The chain links TRBV10-3 to TRBJ2-2; a weak D match, TRBD2 (5 bases). CDR3 length equals 14 residues. V gave up 8 bases and J gave up 0 bases, with 10 bases separating them. Per germline, CDR1 ENHRY and CDR2 SYGVKD. CDR3 in amino acids: CAIEDGANTGELFF. The CDR3 region has the DNA TGTGCCATCGAGGACGGGGCGAACACCGGGGAGCTGTTTTTT.

This clonotype has more than one count but fewer than ten. This sequence joins TRBV15 and TRBJ2-3, with D tentatively TRBD1 or TRBD2 (5 bases each). The V end was cut by 9 bases, the J end by 2 bases, with 18 bases between. CDR3 length: 15 residues. Per germline, CDR1 LNHNV and CDR2 YYDKDF (reference sequence). CDR3 bases: TGTGCCACTGGTTTTGGGGGATCTGACACAGATACGCAGTATTTT. Translated, it gives CATGFGGSDTDTQYF. The full variable domain, rest sourced from reference TRBV15 and TRBJ2-3, is DAMVIQNPRYQVTQFGKPVTLSCSQTLNHNVMYWYQQKSSQAPKLLFHYYDKDFNNEADTPDNFQSRRPNTSFCFLDIRSPGLGDTAMYLCATGFGGSDTDTQYFGPGTRLTVL.